This T cell receptor beta chain was profiled in a study of molecular identifiers for immune sequencing clone quantification listed by TCRdb under 2018. About the investigation overall: In a replicate experiment, RNA from around 20,000 or 100,000 naive CD8 T cells was split into five aliquots, four of which were sequenced. The study was a methods study using CD8 T cells to benchmark molecular-identifier clustering-based TCR repertoire sequencing (MIDCIRS) and TCR RNA copy counting. Overall study outcomes, separate from this receptor: Naive libraries contained spiked-in Jurkat TCR RNA (approximately ten copies' worth), which is not part of the donor repertoire. Modeling gave roughly 2.9 recovered TCR RNA copies per cell versus about 10 by digital PCR, implying around 33% capture efficiency. Highly expanded clone sizes could be underestimated because identical TCR molecules may share a barcode. When barcode sub-clustering was not used, chimeric consensus sequences inflated TCR diversity, with chimeras reaching as high as 47%. Spiked-in Jurkat TCR RNA equivalent to a single cell was reported to be detectable even among one million naive CD8 T cells. In CMV-specific effector cells, over 99% of molecules were held by clones above 20 RNA copies, whereas under 1% of molecules were held by such clones in naive cells.

The cysteine opens and the phenylalanine closes a CDR3 of 12 amino acids. The read is trimmed to its CDR3 DNA, 36 bases read in frame from base 1. The germline V gene (reference sequence) sets CDR1 to SEHNR and CDR2 to FQNEAQ. V lost 7 bases and J lost 12 bases; the stretch between them is 16 bases long. With regard to this clonotype: Its antigen target is currently unknown. Nothing much larger sits one base from this clone, and base qualities are not available.

The method behind the library was PCR. Reads for this sample came from a NextSeq 500. Bulk TCR libraries were prepared as previously described, using TCR primers listed in Table S5. The Qiagen AllPrep DNA/RNA kit was used to purify total RNA. Before analysis, reads from multiple sequencing runs of one library were combined. Regarding the original processing steps: Reads were retained only if the reads had an exact TCR constant sequence, and the retained reads were trimmed to 150 nt and grouped according to their 12-nt molecular barcodes. Within each barcode group, reads were sub-clustered at a 15% Levenshtein threshold, and quality-weighted consensus sequences were built per RNA molecule. Non-functional sequences were filtered out, along with any lower-count sequence sitting one edit away from another sequence. On the basis of fitting two negative binomial distributions, barcode sub-clusters with fewer than 20% of the maximum read count were discarded. TCRdb handled the public reads itself, with Q25 trimming in fastp and clone calling in MiXCR, and kept productive beta chains. When rows share a CDR3 protein, they turn into one entry using the most common DNA and genes. V and J calls and clone size were set by TCRdb, not the authors. A total of hundreds of thousands of distinct CDR3 sequences appear in this sample, about 25% of them only once. 0.78% of the sample goes to the ten largest clones.

Libraries of naive CD8 T cells were generated from about 19,000 to 1,100,000 sorted cells, with 10%, 30% or 50% of the purified RNA used. Naive CD8 T cells were FACS-sorted as CD8+CD4-CCR7+CD45RA+ on a BD FACSAria II into RLT Plus buffer. Detection sensitivity was tested by spiking Jurkat RNA equal to about eleven TCR copies' worth into samples containing roughly 19,000-1,000,000 naive CD8 T cells. Enrichment of CD8 T cells was done with RosetteSep CD8+ T Cell Enrichment Cocktail plus Ficoll-Paque, and ACK red cell lysis came afterward. The receptor was derived from a human donor in good health. Some libraries in this study had Jurkat cell RNA spiked in. The sequencing input was naive CD8+ T cells from blood, with Jurkat cell RNA spiked in. This specimen's cell subset or site label, per the study, means: FACS-sorted CD8+CD4-CCR7+CD45RA+ naive T cells. The sequence is built from TRBV7-9 and TRBJ2-1; no D gene call is confident. CDR3 sequence: CASTLERDGQFF. The nucleotides are TGTGCCAGCACCCTAGAGAGAGATGGGCAGTTCTTC.